The 32 T cell receptor beta chains below come from one sample, sequenced in a study of OX40 agonist ivuxolimab in advanced cancers. Generated by immunoSEQ multiplex PCR, the TCRdb table keeps only in-frame clones and is missing some. The table has about 50,000 clones, approximately 89% seen once; the top ten hold 5% to 7%. Material: CD4+ or CD8+ T cells sorted from blood, obtained in a trial of the OX40 agonist ivuxolimab. Receptors originate from an adult with an advanced solid tumor such as melanoma, head and neck, liver or kidney cancer.

This clone was counted once. The rearrangement uses TRBV27 and TRBJ2-1; TRBD2 agrees at 12 bases. CDR1 is MNHEY and CDR2 is SMNVEV in the germline V gene (reference sequence). The V segment lost 3 bases and the J segment 5 bases; nucleotides outside the gene matches: 8. This CDR3 spans 17 amino acids. The CDR3 is CASSFNGLAGWNNEQFF. Here the CDR3 DNA reads TGTGCCAGCAGTTTTAACGGACTAGCGGGATGGAACAATGAGCAGTTCTTC.

The rearrangement links TRBV6-5 to TRBJ1-2, with D possibly being TRBD1 (5 bases). Germline V gene data show CDR1 as MNHEY and CDR2 as SVGAGI. The length of the CDR3 is 13 residues. The germline V and J ends were trimmed by 1 base and 14 bases, with 17 bases remaining between them. The CDR3 sequence: CASSYWAGYPITF. CDR3 coding DNA: TGTGCCAGCAGTTACTGGGCAGGGTACCCGATTACCTTC.

V usage is TRBV18 and J usage is TRBJ2-7, with D possibly being TRBD1 (5 bases). Trimming stripped 0 bases from V and 3 bases from J, with 6 bases between. CDR1 and CDR2 from the germline V gene are KGHSH and LQKENI. CDR3 length: 13 amino acids. DNA for the CDR3: TGTGCCAGCTCACCACCAGGGGACTACGAGCAGTACGTC. Amino acid sequence: CASSPPGDYEQYV.

The chain has TRBV11-2 and TRBJ2-1; D is perhaps TRBD1 or TRBD2 (5 bases each). The CDR3 has 12 amino acids. Looked up from germline, CDR1 is SGHAT and CDR2 is FQNNGV. The V end lost 8 bases, the J end lost 7 bases, and 12 bases lay between the germline ends. For the CDR3, the DNA is TGTGCCAGCGGGGCGGGTGGGAATGAGCAGTTCTTC. Protein product: CASGAGGNEQFF. The variable domain in full, completed from reference TRBV11-2 and TRBJ2-1, reads EAGVAQSPRYKIIEKRQSVAFWCNPISGHATLYWYQQILGQGPKLLIQFQNNGVVDDSQLPKDRFSAERLKGVDSTLKIQPAKLEDSAVYLCASGAGGNEQFFGPGTRLTVL.

The chain joins TRBV4-1 to TRBJ2-7; 7 bases align to TRBD2. Germline lookup yields CDR1 MGHRA and CDR2 YSYEKL. Losses at the gene ends were 4 bases for V and 2 bases for J; bases not matched to a gene: 5. The CDR3 runs to 14 residues. DNA for the CDR3: TGCGCCAGCAGCCCCTACGCGGGGGCCTACGAGCAGTACTTC. Translating gives CASSPYAGAYEQYF.

The chain recombines TRBV4-3 with TRBJ1-2; D is perhaps TRBD1 (6 bases). Germline values: CDR1 LGHNA, CDR2 YSLEER. This CDR3 has 13 amino acids. V was pared by 0 bases and J by 8 bases, with 10 bases between. The CDR3 coding sequence is TGCGCCAGCAGCCAAGAGGGGGGGCGAGGCTACACCTTC. This encodes CASSQEGGRGYTF.

This chain joins TRBV4-1 and TRBJ1-1; a weak D match, TRBD1 (6 bases). CDR1 and CDR2 (germline): MGHRA, YSYEKL. CDR3 length: 14 residues. The germline V and J ends were trimmed by 3 bases and 1 base, with 9 bases remaining between them. The CDR3 is CASSQGDTNTEAFF. CDR3 coding DNA: TGCGCCAGCAGCCAGGGGGACACGAACACTGAAGCTTTCTTT.

The chain joins TRBV5-1 to TRBJ2-5, with 9 bases lining up with TRBD2. Germline CDR1 is SGHRS and CDR2 is YFSETQ. The CDR3 is 16 amino acids. V gave up 1 base and J gave up 3 bases; unmatched junction bases: 7. Here the CDR3 reads CASSLWSGGLKETQYF. The CDR3, as DNA: TGCGCCAGCAGCTTGTGGAGCGGGGGGCTTAAAGAGACCCAGTACTTC.

The chain combines TRBV28 with TRBJ1-2; D is unresolved. The V end was cut by 2 bases, the J end by 4 bases, with 11 bases between. CDR3 length: 14 residues. From germline, CDR1 is MDHEN and CDR2 SYDVKM. The CDR3 nucleotides are TGTGCCAGCAGTTTAGCCGGAGGCCTCTATGGCTACACCTTC. Residues: CASSLAGGLYGYTF.

This clone qualifies as medium-sized (0.01 to 0.1%). This sample also contains other DNA sequences that code for the same CDR3. The chain links TRBV19 to TRBJ1-1; possibly TRBD1 for D (5 bases). V lost 3 bases and J lost 10, with 12 bases in between. The CDR3 is 12 residues long. Germline V gives CDR1 LNHDA, CDR2 SQIVND (reference sequence). CDR3 nucleotides: TGTGCCAGTAGTATCGGGACGGGTGGAGCTTTCTTT. Protein: CASSIGTGGAFF.

This clone was seen more than once but under ten times. The chain couples TRBV5-1 to TRBJ1-1; TRBD1 might be the D (5 bases). Trimming left V 0 bases short and J 5 bases short, with 11 bases between. Germline CDR1 reads SGHRS; CDR2 reads YFSETQ. The CDR3 has 14 residues. DNA of the CDR3: TGCGCCAGCAGCTTGGGGCAGGGTTGGACTGAAGCTTTCTTT. It specifies CASSLGQGWTEAFF. Combining the CDR3 with reference TRBV5-1 and TRBJ1-1 gives the whole variable domain KAGVTQTPRYLIKTRGQQVTLSCSPISGHRSVSWYQQTPGQGLQFLFEYFSETQRNKGNFPGRFSGRQFSNSRSEMNVSTLELGDSALYLCASSLGQGWTEAFFGQGTRLTVV.

The chain links TRBV4-3 to TRBJ1-1; D gene unclear. The length of the CDR3 is 16 residues. CDR1 is LGHNA, CDR2 YSLEER, per germline. Trimming removed 1 base at V and 4 bases at J, with 16 bases between. Here the CDR3 reads CASSQGGNSVATEAFF. For the CDR3, the DNA is TGCGCCAGCAGCCAAGGTGGTAACAGTGTAGCCACTGAAGCTTTCTTT.

V usage is TRBV28 and J usage is TRBJ2-2, with D unclear. V dropped 2 bases and J dropped 5 bases, with 9 bases sitting between them. The CDR3 sequence is 14 residues long. Germline loops: CDR1 MDHEN, CDR2 SYDVKM. This CDR3 is CASSLILRTGELFF. The CDR3 bases are TGTGCCAGCAGTTTAATCTTACGGACCGGGGAGCTGTTTTTT.

The rearrangement uses TRBV9 and TRBJ1-1, with a weak D call TRBD1 (5 bases). With 0 bases removed from V and 3 bases from J, the gap between germline ends came to 12 bases. The V gene's germline CDR1 is SGDLS and CDR2 YYNGEE. The CDR3 length is 15 residues. The CDR3 sequence: CASSVEGREDTEAFF. The CDR3 DNA reads as TGTGCCAGCAGCGTAGAGGGCAGGGAGGACACTGAAGCTTTCTTT. The whole variable domain, filled in from reference TRBV9 and TRBJ1-1, reads DSGVTQTPKHLITATGQRVTLRCSPRSGDLSVYWYQQSLDQGLQFLIQYYNGEERAKGNILERFSAQQFPDLHSELNLSSLELGDSALYFCASSVEGREDTEAFFGQGTRLTVV.

This sequence joins TRBV28 and TRBJ2-7; D gene unclear. Germline V gives CDR1 MDHEN, CDR2 SYDVKM. V lost 3 bases and J lost 9, with 15 bases in between. This CDR3 has 13 residues. CDR3 bases: TGTGCCAGCAGTTTCTCCTCAGGACCGGGGCAGTACTTC. This gives the protein CASSFSSGPGQYF.

The chain combines TRBV19 with TRBJ1-1; a possible D gene is TRBD1 (5 bases). Trimming took 3 bases from V and 5 from J, leaving 19 bases between them. Germline V gene sequence: CDR1 LNHDA, CDR2 SQIVND (reference sequence). The CDR3 consists of 16 residues. The CDR3 protein is CASSIGGDWGKTEAFF. CDR3 in DNA: TGTGCCAGTAGTATCGGGGGAGACTGGGGCAAAACTGAAGCTTTCTTT.

This clone was found once. The chain recombines TRBV6-5 with TRBJ1-1; D remains unclear. The germline V and J ends were trimmed by 2 bases and 11 bases, with 9 bases remaining between them. CDR1 and CDR2 from the germline V gene are MNHEY and SVGAGI. CDR3 length: 11 residues. This CDR3 is CASSYVRRAFF. The CDR3 nucleotides are TGTGCCAGCAGTTACGTCAGGAGGGCTTTCTTT.

The chain couples TRBV10-2 to TRBJ1-2; no clear D gene. The germline V and J ends were trimmed by 1 base and 6 bases, with 9 bases remaining between them. CDR3 size: 13 residues. The V gene's germline CDR1 is WSHSY and CDR2 SAAADI. CDR3 region: CASSEWGFDGYTF. The CDR3, as DNA: TGCGCCAGCAGTGAGTGGGGTTTTGATGGCTACACCTTC.

CDR3 DNA: TGCAGCGTCCCCACTCCCGACAGGGGGCCATTTGGCTACACCTTC. It translates to CSVPTPDRGPFGYTF. V and J are TRBV29-1 and TRBJ1-2, with TRBD1 matching 10 bases. Trimming at V came to 6 bases and at J to 7 bases, leaving 14 bases not matched to a gene. There are 15 residues in the CDR3. Germline CDR1 and CDR2: SQVTM and ANQGSEA.

The chain has TRBV5-8 and TRBJ1-2, with D tentatively TRBD1 (6 bases). V lost 4 bases and J 4 bases, leaving 20 bases between the germline ends. CDR1 SGHTS and CDR2 YDEGEE come from the germline V gene. This CDR3 has 16 residues. The CDR3 is CASSPHAGGAGYGYTF. Here the CDR3 DNA reads TGTGCCAGCAGCCCTCATGCGGGGGGCGCGGGCTATGGCTACACCTTC.

This clone was seen more than once but under ten times. The chain carries TRBV6-1 and TRBJ2-1; TRBD2 is a possible D gene (6 bases). The CDR3 consists of 15 residues. The ends were cut back, 8 bases at V and 2 bases at J, with 16 bases in the middle. Germline loops: CDR1 MNHNS, CDR2 SASEGT. The CDR3 is CASRRPGGPYNEQFF. The CDR3 DNA sequence: TGTGCCAGCCGTCGACCCGGGGGTCCCTACAATGAGCAGTTCTTC.

The rearrangement joins TRBV27 to TRBJ1-1; D not certain. The CDR3 contains 15 residues. V was shortened by 5 bases and J by 1 base, with 14 bases between the two germline ends. Germline CDR1 is MNHEY and CDR2 is SMNVEV (reference sequence). CDR3 nucleotide sequence: TGTGCCAGCAGTGTCAAGACCGGGCCGAACACTGAAGCTTTCTTT. The encoded protein is CASSVKTGPNTEAFF.

The V and J genes are TRBV5-6 and TRBJ2-5; D is possibly TRBD1 or TRBD2 (5 bases each). The CDR3 sequence is 14 residues long. V was pared by 0 bases and J by 0 bases, with 6 bases between. Germline V lookup: CDR1 SGHDT, CDR2 YYEEEE. The CDR3 DNA sequence: TGTGCCAGCAGCTTGGGGGGGTACCAAGAGACCCAGTACTTC. Translation: CASSLGGYQETQYF.

V and J are TRBV19 and TRBJ1-1; D unclear. CDR1 and CDR2 (germline): LNHDA, SQIVND (reference sequence). V lost 6 bases to trimming and J lost 1 base, with 9 bases between them. The CDR3 length is 13 residues. The CDR3 DNA is TGTGCCAGTAGCCTTGAACCGAACACTGAAGCTTTCTTT. This codes for CASSLEPNTEAFF.

V gene TRBV4-1 combines with J gene TRBJ2-6, with D tentatively TRBD2 (6 bases). Trimming shortened V by 1 base and J by 0 bases, and 13 bases separated the two germline ends. Germline V gene lookup returns CDR1 MGHRA and CDR2 YSYEKL. The CDR3 covers 18 residues. The DNA for the CDR3 is TGCGCCAGCAGCCAAGGGCCGGGACTGAGCTCTGGGGCCAACGTCCTGACTTTC. It specifies CASSQGPGLSSGANVLTF.

This clone appeared a few times. The chain has TRBV7-6 and TRBJ1-1; unclear D gene. The CDR3 sequence is 11 residues long. Germline V gene lookup returns CDR1 SGHVS and CDR2 FNYEAQ. V was clipped by 10 bases and J by 1 base, with 7 bases between them. The CDR3 DNA sequence: TGTGCCACCACTTCGAACACTGAAGCTTTCTTT. Amino acid sequence: CATTSNTEAFF.

This clone was recorded once. V usage is TRBV7-9 and J usage is TRBJ2-1; D tentatively fits TRBD1 or TRBD2 (5 bases each). Per germline, CDR1 SEHNR and CDR2 FQNEAQ (reference sequence). The CDR3 runs 15 residues. The V gene lost 6 bases and the J gene lost 7 bases, with 19 bases spanning the gap. The CDR3: CASRSAWGEGNEQFF. The CDR3 DNA reads as TGTGCCAGCAGGTCCGCGTGGGGCGAGGGGAATGAGCAGTTCTTC.

The chain has TRBV10-2 and TRBJ2-7, with a tentative D call TRBD1 (5 bases). Per germline, CDR1 WSHSY and CDR2 SAAADI. Trimming took off 2 bases at V and 2 bases at J, with 16 bases between the two ends. This CDR3 region has 16 residues. In DNA form, the CDR3 reads TGCGCCAGCAGTGAGCAACCGGACACAATGCCCTACGAGCAGTACGTC. It translates to CASSEQPDTMPYEQYV.

CDR3 sequence reads: CASSAGHPQETQYF. The DNA of the CDR3 is TGTGCCAGCAGCGCGGGACACCCCCAAGAGACCCAGTACTTC. The V call is TRBV9, the J call TRBJ2-5, with a weak D call TRBD1 (6 bases). Per germline, CDR1 SGDLS and CDR2 YYNGEE. The CDR3 has 14 amino acids. Trimming removed 3 bases at V and 1 base at J, with 10 bases between.

The chain links TRBV10-3 to TRBJ2-1; unclear D gene. CDR1 is ENHRY and CDR2 is SYGVKD in the germline V gene. The CDR3 is 17 amino acids. The V gene lost 2 bases and the J gene lost 0 bases, with 14 bases spanning the gap. CDR3 DNA sequence: TGTGCCATCAGTGAGGGTTTGGACCTGAGCTCCTACAATGAGCAGTTCTTC. Translated, it gives CAISEGLDLSSYNEQFF.

The CDR3 sequence is CASSLISEKLFF. The CDR3 nucleotides read TGTGCCAGCAGCTTGATCAGCGAAAAACTGTTTTTT. The gene calls are TRBV5-6 and TRBJ1-4; no clear D gene. Germline CDR1 is SGHDT and CDR2 is YYEEEE. The CDR3 loop spans 12 amino acids. Between the trimmed V and J ends, which lost 1 base and 8 bases, there was a span of 6 bases.

By sample share, this clone is medium-sized. The chain links TRBV19 to TRBJ1-2; no clear D gene. The CDR3 has 13 amino acids. Trimming left V 6 bases short and J 4 bases short, with 12 bases between. Germline CDR1 reads LNHDA; CDR2 reads SQIVND (reference sequence). The chain's CDR3 is CASSSGPVYGYTF. DNA of the CDR3: TGTGCCAGTAGCTCCGGGCCAGTCTATGGCTACACCTTC. Variable domain in full (rest from reference TRBV19 and TRBJ1-2): DGGITQSPKYLFRKEGQNVTLSCEQNLNHDAMYWYRQDPGQGLRLIYYSQIVNDFQKGDIAEGYSVSREKKESFPLTVTSAQKNPTAFYLCASSSGPVYGYTFGSGTRLTVV.